The clone carrying this T cell receptor beta chain came up many times. Its specificity is not known. The data belong to a study of T cells after yellow fever vaccination. Whole-study findings and limits: In post-booster samples, most primary-vaccination clones reappeared (around 95% CD4, nearly 90% CD8).

TCRdb fed the 5' RACE reads into MiXCR, producing one record per CDR3 protein. The sample lists roughly 330,000 distinct CDR3 sequences; 6.8% were seen once. The V end was cut by 1 base, the J end by 3 bases, with 8 bases between. Germline assignment: CDR1 DFQATT and CDR2 SNEGSKA (reference sequence). CDR3 size: 13 residues. The TCR sequence derives from a man aged 18 to 29 who received the YFV17D yellow fever vaccine. The sample consisted of PBMCs, taken about 41 days after the first yellow fever vaccination. The V gene is TRBV20-1, the J gene TRBJ2-3, with a weak D call TRBD1 (6 bases). CDR3 coding DNA: TGCAGTGCTAGAGGGGGGCCTACAGATACGCAGTATTTT. Encoded protein: CSARGGPTDTQYF.